This entry is about one T cell receptor (beta chain). The record originates from a study of T cell repertoires in MIS-A myocarditis. The CDR3 contains 17 residues. The V and J ends lost 4 bases and 0 bases, in that order; junction bases with no gene match: 3. Germline loops: CDR1 SGHVS, CDR2 FQNEAQ. Clones were read by immunoSEQ multiplex PCR, and TCRdb kept only the in-frame ones, dropping some. This sample has about 15,000 clones, with 70% to 85% found just once. The origin of this receptor is a man in his late teens or twenties with fulminant myocarditis from multisystem inflammatory syndrome in adults (MIS-A) after COVID-19. The chain has TRBV7-8 and TRBJ2-3; 14 bases are shared with TRBD2. The sequencing input was left ventricle heart tissue obtained at autopsy. The CDR3, as DNA: TGTGCCAGCAGCTCCAGGACTAGCGGGGGGAGCACAGATACGCAGTATTTT. This encodes CASSSRTSGGSTDTQYF.